This paragraph reports one T cell receptor beta chain. No antigen is known for it. This sample is part of a study of T cell responses to AZD1222 COVID-19 vaccine. Overall study context: Second-dose groups at about 4 or about 12 weeks were pooled. The study, taken as a whole, reports: CD4 TCRs associated with vaccination spanned spike, dominating at 160-218 and 743-854. None of the repertoires were sampled until the peak T cell response had passed. Donor demographics were predominantly white British with a female majority; clonal diversity may be underestimated.

The germline CDR1 and CDR2 sequences are MNHEY and SMNVEV (reference sequence). V shed 5 bases and J shed 6 bases, with 17 bases lying between them. The CDR3 consists of 14 residues. TCRdb keeps only in-frame clones here, not all; method: immunoSEQ multiplex PCR. The data show around 170,000 clones, approximately 91% seen once. The source was peripheral blood, collected on day 0 of AZD1222 vaccination. The rearrangement links TRBV27 to TRBJ2-7; tentative D call: TRBD1 (6 bases). The sequence was obtained from an adult in good health. CDR3: CASSPQVQGTEQYF. The CDR3 nucleotides are TGTGCCAGCAGTCCCCAGGTACAGGGTACCGAGCAGTACTTC.